This T cell receptor beta chain came from a study of T cell responses to AZD1222 COVID-19 vaccine. Study observations and caveats: Following two doses of AZD1222, Spike-specific TCR breadth and depth rose.

A note on this clone: Its antigen is still unknown.

Clones were sequenced by immunoSEQ multiplex PCR, and TCRdb holds only the in-frame ones, with some missing. This sample has about 130,000 clones, with approximately 90% found just once. CDR3 length: 17 residues. Looked up from germline, CDR1 is MGHRA and CDR2 is YSYEKL. V was trimmed by 6 bases and J by 0 bases, leaving 19 bases between them. The chain is built from TRBV4-1 and TRBJ2-3; TRBD2 might be the D (5 bases). The material was peripheral blood, obtained on day 0 of AZD1222 vaccination. The source of this sequence is an adult in good health. In DNA form, the CDR3 reads TGCGCCAGCAGGGAATACGCGGGCGGAACTAGCACAGATACGCAGTATTTT. Translated: CASREYAGGTSTDTQYF.